What follows is one TCR beta chain and its context. The antigen is undetermined. The sample originates from a study of T cells in placental villitis. Germline assignment: CDR1 MNHEY and CDR2 SVGAGI. V shed 3 bases and J 5 bases; nucleotides not matched to a gene: 4. There are 15 residues in the CDR3. The immunoSEQ assay was v4. Clones were read by immunoSEQ multiplex PCR, and TCRdb kept only the in-frame ones, dropping some. The table has over 2,500 clones, 75% to 80% seen once. Findings and limits, study-wide: Infectious CMV placentae carried more CMV-specific clones (approximately 0.011) than villitis of unknown etiology (less than 0.0011). Small decidual contamination means some T cells, especially in controls, may be decidual.

Sequenced material: placental tissue containing maternal and fetal cells. The source is a human patient with infectious villitis; the placental T cells may come from both mother and fetus. The V gene is TRBV6-5, the J gene TRBJ2-3; TRBD2 matches at 11 bases. The CDR3 nucleotides are TGTGCCAGCAGTTATAGCGGGGGGGCAGGAGATACGCAGTATTTT. Protein product: CASSYSGGAGDTQYF.